This entry concerns a single T cell receptor (beta chain). Its target is not known. The PCR used 60 Vbeta and 13 Jbeta primers. Produced via immunoSEQ multiplex PCR; TCRdb's table is partial and in-frame only. The sample's table shows around 76,000 clones. These data belong to a study of cytomegalovirus exposure and HLA in healthy donors. Overall study results and limits: It was confirmed in vitro that a few of the CMV-associated chains were specific for CMV antigens. As immune exposure information, only CMV serostatus was available. The likely origin of a cluster of highly shared sequence variants was a sequencing artifact.

This CDR3 is 16 amino acids long. Looked up from germline, CDR1 is SGHRS and CDR2 is YFSETQ. Trimming took 5 bases from V and 4 from J; bases not matched to a gene: 11. The clonotype was recovered from a woman in her sixties in good health and CMV-seronegative. Material for sequencing was PBMCs. The chain combines TRBV5-1 with TRBJ2-3, with 9 bases lining up with TRBD2. CDR3 sequence reads: CASSGIAGVSADTQYF. The CDR3 coding sequence is TGCGCCAGCAGTGGTATAGCGGGAGTCTCAGCAGATACGCAGTATTTT.